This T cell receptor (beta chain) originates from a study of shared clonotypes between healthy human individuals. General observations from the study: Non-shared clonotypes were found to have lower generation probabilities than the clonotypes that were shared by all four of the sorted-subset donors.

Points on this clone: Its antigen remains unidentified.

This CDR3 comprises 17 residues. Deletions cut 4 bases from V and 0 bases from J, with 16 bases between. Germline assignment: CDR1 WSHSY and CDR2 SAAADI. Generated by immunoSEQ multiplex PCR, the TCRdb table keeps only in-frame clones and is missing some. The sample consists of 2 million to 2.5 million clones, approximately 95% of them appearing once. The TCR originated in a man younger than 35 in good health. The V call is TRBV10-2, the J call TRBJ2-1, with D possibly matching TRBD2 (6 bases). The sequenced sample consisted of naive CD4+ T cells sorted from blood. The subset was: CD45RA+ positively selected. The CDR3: CASSVLAGTYSYNEQFF. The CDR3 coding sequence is TGCGCCAGCAGTGTTTTGGCAGGGACTTACTCCTACAATGAGCAGTTCTTC.